Sequencing of this T cell receptor beta chain was carried out in a study of shared clonotypes between healthy human individuals. The overall study: Samples came from two female and a few male donors aged 18 to 49.

V was clipped by 5 bases and J by 6 bases, with 20 bases between them. The CDR3 runs to 16 residues. Germline V gene lookup returns CDR1 SGHAT and CDR2 FQNNGV. The study, taken as a whole, reports: Sequencing depth was expected to affect clonotype sharing among donors.

Comment on this clone: The antigen is undetermined.

Sequencing used immunoSEQ multiplex PCR; TCRdb keeps in-frame clones, though not all of them. The data contain roughly 700,000 clones, around 74% of them singletons. The sequencing sample was made of memory CD4+ T cells sorted from blood. As to subset: CD45RA-negative fraction. The chain has TRBV11-2 and TRBJ2-1; D is ambiguous. This clonotype originated in a woman aged 30 to 39 in good health. DNA of the CDR3: TGTGCCAGCAGCCCGACGACTGTGCTAACTTCCAATGAGCAGTTCTTC. This gives the protein CASSPTTVLTSNEQFF.